The 22 T cell receptor beta chains reported below all come from one sample, sequenced in a study of T cell responses to AZD1222 COVID-19 vaccine. The assay was immunoSEQ multiplex PCR, and TCRdb's table has in-frame clones only and misses some. Of 95,000 to 100,000 clones detected, 91% appear once; the ten largest clones hold around 8.4%. The sequenced sample was peripheral blood, obtained 28 days after the second AZD1222 dose. These receptors came from an adult who received the AZD1222 COVID-19 vaccine.

CDR3 bases: TGTGCCAGCGCGTCGACGAGCTCCTACGAGCAGTACTTC. Its protein is CASASTSSYEQYF. This rearrangement joins TRBV28 to TRBJ2-7; D uncertain. Trimming removed 8 bases at V and 0 bases at J, with 11 bases between. The CDR3 loop spans 13 amino acids. Germline loops: CDR1 MDHEN, CDR2 SYDVKM.

The rearrangement uses TRBV30 and TRBJ1-1; D is uncertain. This CDR3 has 13 residues. V was cut by 0 bases and J by 3 bases, with 8 bases left in between. Germline V gene lookup returns CDR1 GTSNPN and CDR2 SVGIG (reference sequence). CDR3 sequence (DNA): TGTGCCTGGAGTGTCCGGGCCTACACTGAAGCTTTCTTT. Translation gives CAWSVRAYTEAFF.

The chain combines TRBV6-2 or TRBV6-3 with TRBJ2-5, with 14 bases aligning to TRBD2. The CDR3 runs 16 residues. The V segment lost 0 bases and the J segment 6 bases; nucleotides outside the gene matches: 3. Germline V gene lookup returns CDR1 MNHEY and CDR2 SVGEGT. In DNA form, the CDR3 reads TGTGCCAGCAGTTACTCTTGGACTAGCGGGAGGAAGACCCAGTACTTC. It codes for CASSYSWTSGRKTQYF.

This sequence joins TRBV6-6 and TRBJ1-2; no clear D. CDR3 length: 14 residues. Looked up from germline, CDR1 is MNHNY and CDR2 is SVGAGI (reference sequence). V lost 4 bases and J lost 6, with 15 bases in between. The DNA of the CDR3 is TGTGCCAGCAGTTTGCCCCAGGAGGTCGATGGCTACACCTTC. Protein product: CASSLPQEVDGYTF.

J is TRBJ1-1 and V is TRBV7-8; D is unclear. The CDR3 covers 14 residues. V lost 1 base, J lost 4 bases, and 10 bases lay in between. CDR1 SGHVS and CDR2 FQNEAQ come from the germline V gene. CDR3 sequence (DNA): TGTGCCAGCAGCTTAGGTCGGGGAGGCACTGAAGCTTTCTTT. It specifies CASSLGRGGTEAFF.

The chain employs TRBV2 and TRBJ1-5; a weak D match, TRBD1 (5 bases). Between the trimmed V and J ends, which lost 6 bases and 1 base, there was a span of 10 bases. Germline loops: CDR1 SNHLY, CDR2 FYNNEI. The CDR3 extends over 14 amino acids. The CDR3 loop reads CASSPGTSNQPQHF. The CDR3 DNA reads TGTGCCAGCAGCCCCGGGACGAGCAATCAGCCCCAGCATTTT.

The chain links TRBV5-1 to TRBJ1-1, with D maybe TRBD1 (5 bases). Germline lookup yields CDR1 SGHRS and CDR2 YFSETQ. Trimming removed 7 bases at V and 5 bases at J, with 18 bases between. This CDR3 is built from 14 residues. CDR3 DNA: TGCGCCAGCCGGCTGCAGGGAAGCGTAACTGAAGCTTTCTTT. Its translation: CASRLQGSVTEAFF.

In regard to this clone: Additional DNA sequences in this sample encode the identical CDR3. This sequence joins TRBV29-1 and TRBJ2-1, with 13 bases identical to TRBD2. CDR3 length equals 14 residues. With V trimmed by 6 bases and J by 8 bases, 7 bases remained unmatched. CDR1 and CDR2 from the germline V gene are SQVTM and ANQGSEA. Written as DNA, the CDR3 is TGCAGCGTGGGAGGACTAGCGGGAGAGTATGAGCAGTTCTTC. Protein product: CSVGGLAGEYEQFF.

The chain employs TRBV7-2 and TRBJ1-5; D gene unclear. CDR1 and CDR2 from the germline V gene are SGHTA and FQGNSA. V shed 5 bases and J shed 5 bases, with 10 bases lying between them. This CDR3 region has 13 residues. The CDR3 sequence: CASSPHGDQPQHF. DNA for the CDR3: TGTGCCAGCAGCCCCCATGGGGATCAGCCCCAGCATTTT.

This chain uses TRBV7-8 with TRBJ1-3; TRBD1 aligns across 9 bases. There are 17 residues in the CDR3. CDR1 and CDR2 (germline): SGHVS, FQNEAQ. The trim removed 1 base at V and 1 base at J, leaving 5 bases unmatched. As DNA, the CDR3 is TGTGCCAGCAGCTTAGAAGGTGGGACAGGGTCTGGAAACACCATATATTTT. This sequence encodes CASSLEGGTGSGNTIYF.

J is TRBJ1-1 and V is TRBV28, with unresolved D. CDR3 length: 12 residues. Germline loops: CDR1 MDHEN, CDR2 SYDVKM. V was pared by 0 bases and J by 5 bases, with 4 bases between. In DNA form, the CDR3 reads TGTGCCAGCAGTTTATGGAGAACTGAAGCTTTCTTT. Translation gives CASSLWRTEAFF.

The chain couples TRBV5-8 to TRBJ2-3, with no clear D. Trimming removed 5 bases from V and 0 bases from J, with 16 bases in between. The CDR3 is made up of 16 amino acids. The germline V gene encodes CDR1 SGHTS and CDR2 YDEGEE. CDR3 loop: CASSLRRSPSTDTQYF. In DNA, the CDR3 is TGTGCCAGCAGTCTGCGGCGGAGCCCTAGCACAGATACGCAGTATTTT.

This chain connects TRBV7-8 to TRBJ1-1; 7 bases are shared with TRBD1. The CDR3 length is 13 residues. Germline V gene data show CDR1 as SGHVS and CDR2 as FQNEAQ. J was trimmed by 4 bases and V by 5 bases; bases with no gene match: 4. CDR3 protein: CASSDRVGTEAFF. The CDR3 DNA sequence: TGTGCCAGCAGCGACAGGGTGGGCACTGAAGCTTTCTTT.

The rearrangement uses TRBV2 and TRBJ2-1; 12 bases agree with TRBD2. Germline CDR1 and CDR2: SNHLY and FYNNEI. CDR3 size: 18 residues. J gave up 9 bases and V 3 bases, and 15 bases lay outside the gene matches. The CDR3 DNA follows: TGTGCCAGCAGTGACTCAGTGACTAGCGGGAGAAATTTGGGTGAGCAGTTCTTC. Translation gives CASSDSVTSGRNLGEQFF.

The V gene is TRBV28, the J gene TRBJ2-2; no clear D gene. The V gene lost 5 bases and the J gene lost 0 bases, with 7 bases spanning the gap. Germline-derived CDR1 and CDR2 are MDHEN and SYDVKM. The CDR3 totals 14 residues. The CDR3 DNA reads as TGTGCCAGCAGTCCAAGATCGAACACCGGGGAGCTGTTTTTT. Amino acid sequence: CASSPRSNTGELFF.

J is TRBJ2-4 and V is TRBV27; D might be TRBD2 (5 bases). Germline V lookup: CDR1 MNHEY, CDR2 SMNVEV (reference sequence). Trimming took 5 bases from V and 4 from J, leaving 12 bases between them. The CDR3 covers 14 residues. The CDR3 nucleotides read TGTGCCAGCAGTCCGACAAGCGGAAAAAACATTCAGTACTTC. Translated: CASSPTSGKNIQYF.

The rearrangement joins TRBV11-3 to TRBJ1-3; the D is unclear. Germline values: CDR1 SGHNT, CDR2 YENEEA. The ends were cut back, 5 bases at V and 0 bases at J, with 14 bases in the middle. The CDR3 is made up of 16 amino acids. This CDR3 reads CASSESGVNSGNTIYF. CDR3 in DNA: TGTGCCAGCAGCGAGTCTGGAGTCAACTCTGGAAACACCATATATTTT.

The chain is built from TRBV5-6 and TRBJ2-2, with a tentative D call TRBD1 (6 bases). V lost 4 bases to trimming and J lost 4 bases, with 20 bases between them. CDR1 and CDR2 (germline): SGHDT, YYEEEE. The CDR3 extends over 17 amino acids. The CDR3 nucleotides read TGTGCCAGCAGCGGGTTTGGGCAGGGGTTATTCACCGGGGAGCTGTTTTTT. Residues: CASSGFGQGLFTGELFF. The whole variable domain, remainder taken from reference TRBV5-6 and TRBJ2-2, is DAGVTQSPTHLIKTRGQQVTLRCSPKSGHDTVSWYQQALGQGPQFIFQYYEEEERQRGNFPDRFSGHQFPNYSSELNVNALLLGDSALYLCASSGFGQGLFTGELFFGEGSRLTVL.

The genes are TRBV6-5 and TRBJ2-2; 9 bases map to TRBD1. The CDR3 sequence is 16 residues long. Germline CDR1 reads MNHEY; CDR2 reads SVGAGI. V trimming: 2 bases; J trimming: 5 bases; junction bases outside the gene matches: 6. The CDR3 here is CASSYIQGAGTGELFF. In DNA form, the CDR3 reads TGTGCCAGCAGTTACATACAGGGGGCAGGGACCGGGGAGCTGTTTTTT.

This chain joins TRBV4-3 and TRBJ2-2, with D uncertain. The germline V gene encodes CDR1 LGHNA and CDR2 YSLEER. The CDR3 is made up of 14 amino acids. V lost 0 bases and J 0 bases, leaving 2 bases between the germline ends. CDR3 residues: CASSQEPNTGELFF. CDR3 nucleotides: TGCGCCAGCAGCCAAGAACCGAACACCGGGGAGCTGTTTTTT.

The J gene is TRBJ1-5, the V gene TRBV28; no clear D. The length of the CDR3 is 12 residues. The germline gives CDR1 MDHEN, CDR2 SYDVKM. V was shortened by 3 bases and J by 9 bases, with 9 bases between the two germline ends. The CDR3 region has the DNA TGTGCCAGCAGTTTCATCCGTCTGCCCCAGCATTTT. Translation: CASSFIRLPQHF.

The chain is built from TRBV11-2 and TRBJ2-1; no clear D gene. CDR3 length equals 15 residues. V gave up 4 bases and J gave up 0 bases, with 10 bases separating them. CDR1 is SGHAT and CDR2 is FQNNGV in the germline V gene. The chain's CDR3 is CASSSGPSSYNEQFF. The CDR3, as DNA: TGTGCCAGCAGCTCCGGACCCAGCTCCTACAATGAGCAGTTCTTC. Looking up the rest from reference TRBV11-2 and TRBJ2-1 gives the full variable domain: EAGVAQSPRYKIIEKRQSVAFWCNPISGHATLYWYQQILGQGPKLLIQFQNNGVVDDSQLPKDRFSAERLKGVDSTLKIQPAKLEDSAVYLCASSSGPSSYNEQFFGPGTRLTVL.